This T cell receptor beta chain was recovered during a study of blood T cell repertoires in COVID-19. Germline V gene data show CDR1 as SGHRS and CDR2 as YFSETQ. The CDR3 is 17 amino acids. J lost 5 bases, V lost 0 bases, and 10 bases had no gene match. Produced via immunoSEQ multiplex PCR; TCRdb's table is partial and in-frame only. The table records a few hundred thousand clones, 89% of them present only once. Specimen: peripheral blood. This chain links TRBV5-1 with TRBJ2-5, with 10 nucleotides matching TRBD2. The receptor's source is a woman in her twenties or thirties with COVID-19, enrolled during active disease. Here the CDR3 DNA reads TGCGCCAGCAGCTTGGAAGCGGGAGGGGCTTCTGGTGAGACCCAGTACTTC. Residues: CASSLEAGGASGETQYF. Combining the CDR3 with reference TRBV5-1 and TRBJ2-5 gives the whole variable domain KAGVTQTPRYLIKTRGQQVTLSCSPISGHRSVSWYQQTPGQGLQFLFEYFSETQRNKGNFPGRFSGRQFSNSRSEMNVSTLELGDSALYLCASSLEAGGASGETQYFGPGTRLLVL.